This T cell receptor beta chain was captured by sequencing in a study of T cell responses to AZD1222 COVID-19 vaccine. Across the whole study: Analysis merged second doses at about 4 or about 12 weeks. Study conclusions and caveats: Among spike-specific TCRs, nearly half reportedly target unmutated variant regions. At study baseline, merely six AZD1222 recipients were seropositive. Donors in the cohort were predominantly white British and more often female, and clonal diversity was possibly underestimated.

The CDR3 extends over 20 amino acids. Germline loops: CDR1 SGHNT, CDR2 YYREEE (reference sequence). V trimming: 4 bases; J trimming: 0 bases; junction bases outside the gene matches: 14. Data came from immunoSEQ multiplex PCR; TCRdb stores just in-frame clones and leaves some out. Of 150,000 to 200,000 clones listed, around 90% are singletons. Turning to this clone: Its specificity is not known.

This chain uses TRBV5-4 with TRBJ2-1, with 12 bases aligning to TRBD2. Source: peripheral blood, taken on day 0 of AZD1222 vaccination. This sequence originates from an adult in good health. Here the CDR3 DNA reads TGTGCCAGCAGCCATCCCGGAGGACTAGCGGGGACGAGCTCCTACAATGAGCAGTTCTTC. This sequence encodes CASSHPGGLAGTSSYNEQFF.